One sample yielded the 22 T cell receptor beta chains listed below, sequenced in a study of blood T cell repertoires in COVID-19. Data came from immunoSEQ multiplex PCR; TCRdb stores just in-frame clones and leaves some out. The data show about 78,000 clones, over 75% seen once. The sample consisted of peripheral blood. The receptors stem from a woman of 80 years or more with acute or convalescent COVID-19.

This rearrangement joins TRBV11-2 to TRBJ1-5; D not certain. Looked up from germline, CDR1 is SGHAT and CDR2 is FQNNGV. The CDR3 runs 13 residues. Trimming left V 1 base short and J 5 bases short, with 6 bases between. The CDR3: CASSLVLDQPQHF. DNA of the CDR3: TGTGCCAGCAGCTTAGTTCTAGATCAGCCCCAGCATTTT.

The chain has TRBV3-1 (or the pseudogene TRBV3-2) and TRBJ2-7; 11 bases match TRBD1. The germline V gene encodes CDR1 LGHDT and CDR2 YNNKEL (reference sequence). The V and J ends lost 4 bases and 3 bases, in that order; junction bases with no gene match: 2. This CDR3 has 14 residues. The CDR3 DNA reads TGTGCCAGCAGCCCGGGGACAGGGGGCTACGAGCAGTACTTC. It translates to CASSPGTGGYEQYF.

CDR3 DNA sequence: TGCGCCAGCAGCAGGAGACAAGAGACCCAGTACTTC. Translating gives CASSRRQETQYF. The J gene is TRBJ2-5, the V gene TRBV5-1; D is undetermined. Germline lookup yields CDR1 SGHRS and CDR2 YFSETQ. The CDR3 length is 12 residues. The V end lost 4 bases, the J end lost 2 bases, and 6 bases lay between the germline ends.

The chain carries TRBV6-5 and TRBJ1-3; D unclear. Germline lookup yields CDR1 MNHEY and CDR2 SVGAGI. CDR3 size: 12 residues. With 5 bases removed from V and 4 bases from J, the gap between germline ends came to 6 bases. CDR3: CASSQSGNTIYF. CDR3 in DNA: TGTGCCAGCAGTCAGTCGGGAAACACCATATATTTT.

A single count supports this clone. The genes are TRBV27 and TRBJ1-6, with 7 positions matching TRBD1. The CDR3 has 14 residues. CDR1 is MNHEY and CDR2 is SMNVEV in the germline V gene (reference sequence). V dropped 4 bases and J dropped 7; count of bases not matched to a gene: 4. This CDR3 is CASSWDSLNSPLHF. The CDR3 DNA reads TGTGCCAGCAGTTGGGACAGCTTGAATTCACCCCTCCACTTT.

The J gene is TRBJ1-4, the V gene TRBV5-6, with 7 bases fitting TRBD1. Trimming cost V 2 bases and J 5 bases; bases outside gene matches: 3. CDR3 length equals 14 residues. Per the germline V gene, CDR1 is SGHDT and CDR2 is YYEEEE. CDR3 residues: CASSFGTVNEKLFF. The CDR3 nucleotides read TGTGCCAGCAGCTTTGGGACAGTAAATGAAAAACTGTTTTTT.

The chain employs TRBV3-1 (or the pseudogene TRBV3-2) and TRBJ1-6; 7 bases match TRBD1. V trimming: 7 bases; J trimming: 6 bases; junction bases outside the gene matches: 6. CDR1 is LGHDT and CDR2 is YNNKEL in the germline V gene (reference sequence). The CDR3 totals 14 residues. This chain's CDR3 is CASTPDRSNSPLHF. The CDR3 nucleotides are TGTGCCAGCACCCCGGACAGGAGTAATTCACCCCTCCACTTT.

The chain combines TRBV5-1 with TRBJ1-3, with 8 bases that match TRBD1. The germline V gene encodes CDR1 SGHRS and CDR2 YFSETQ. J lost 8 bases, V lost 4 bases, and 2 bases had no gene match. This CDR3 is built from 12 residues. Written as DNA, the CDR3 is TGCGCCAGCAGCCCGGGACAGGACACCATATATTTT. Amino acids: CASSPGQDTIYF. Full variable domain (rest looked up from reference TRBV5-1 and TRBJ1-3): KAGVTQTPRYLIKTRGQQVTLSCSPISGHRSVSWYQQTPGQGLQFLFEYFSETQRNKGNFPGRFSGRQFSNSRSEMNVSTLELGDSALYLCASSPGQDTIYFGEGSWLTVV.

This rearrangement joins TRBV4-3 to TRBJ2-7; D gene unclear. Germline-derived CDR1 and CDR2 are LGHNA and YSLEER. The CDR3 sequence is 14 residues long. V lost 0 bases and J 3 bases, leaving 9 bases between the germline ends. The CDR3 sequence: CASSQESASYEQYF. The CDR3 nucleotides read TGCGCCAGCAGCCAAGAGTCGGCTAGCTACGAGCAGTACTTC.

The count of this clone is one. CDR3 DNA: TGTGCCAGCAGCCAAGAGCCCAGCGGGGGCTCAGATACGCAGTATTTT. Its translation is CASSQEPSGGSDTQYF. The chain is built from TRBV4-2 and TRBJ2-3; 8 nucleotides match TRBD2. The germline gives CDR1 LGHNA, CDR2 YNFKEQ. This CDR3 contains 16 residues. V lost 0 bases to trimming and J lost 4 bases; unmatched junction nucleotides: 6.

The chain recombines TRBV18 with TRBJ2-1, with 12 bases matching TRBD2. The germline V gene has CDR1 KGHSH and CDR2 LQKENI. The length of the CDR3 is 16 residues. J lost 3 bases, V lost 3 bases, and 3 bases had no gene match. CDR3 loop: CASSPILAGGYNEQFF. For the CDR3, the DNA is TGTGCCAGCTCACCGATACTAGCGGGGGGCTACAATGAGCAGTTCTTC.

J is TRBJ2-4 and V is TRBV2, with a tentative D call TRBD2 (6 bases). CDR1 and CDR2 from the germline V gene are SNHLY and FYNNEI. Trimming took 2 bases from V and 3 from J, leaving 23 bases between them. This CDR3 spans 19 amino acids. The CDR3 DNA reads TGTGCCAGCAGTGAATTGGGGTCCGCCCTCGGAGGGAGCAAAAACATTCAGTACTTC. Protein product: CASSELGSALGGSKNIQYF. Full variable domain (rest looked up from reference TRBV2 and TRBJ2-4): EPEVTQTPSHQVTQMGQEVILRCVPISNHLYFYWYRQILGQKVEFLVSFYNNEISEKSEIFDDQFSVERPDGSNFTLKIRSTKLEDSAMYFCASSELGSALGGSKNIQYFGAGTRLSVL.

This chain uses TRBV10-2 with TRBJ2-5, with 15 bases fitting TRBD2. J lost 1 base, V lost 3 bases, and 9 bases had no gene match. This CDR3 region has 19 residues. CDR1 and CDR2 from the germline V gene are WSHSY and SAAADI. The CDR3 spells CASSDQTGLAGGRQETQYF. DNA of the CDR3: TGCGCCAGCAGTGACCAAACGGGACTAGCGGGAGGACGCCAAGAGACCCAGTACTTC.

The J gene is TRBJ2-7, the V gene TRBV6-6; TRBD1 matches 11 bases. V lost 7 bases and J lost 7; bases outside the gene matches: 9. The germline V gene encodes CDR1 MNHNY and CDR2 SVGAGI (reference sequence). There are 14 residues in the CDR3. This CDR3 is CASTGTGGSEEQYF. CDR3 nucleotide sequence: TGTGCCAGCACTGGGACAGGGGGAAGTGAGGAGCAGTACTTC.

The chain links TRBV3-1 (or the pseudogene TRBV3-2) to TRBJ1-2; 9 nucleotides align to TRBD1. CDR3 size: 13 residues. The trim removed 4 bases at V and 4 bases at J, leaving 1 base unmatched. Germline CDR1 LGHDT, CDR2 YNNKEL (reference sequence). For the CDR3, the DNA is TGTGCCAGCAGCCCGGGACAGGGCTATGGCTACACCTTC. Translation gives CASSPGQGYGYTF.

This rearrangement joins TRBV11-2 to TRBJ2-5; D is uncertain. Germline V gives CDR1 SGHAT, CDR2 FQNNGV. V lost 1 base and J lost 4, with 13 bases in between. The CDR3 has 15 amino acids. In nucleotides, the CDR3 is TGTGCCAGCAGCTTAGCACTTGGGCCAGGAGAGACCCAGTACTTC. Amino acid sequence: CASSLALGPGETQYF.

The gene calls are TRBV3-1 (or the pseudogene TRBV3-2) and TRBJ2-2; no clear D gene. CDR1 and CDR2 (germline): LGHDT, YNNKEL (reference sequence). The CDR3 extends over 15 amino acids. V lost 2 bases and J lost 1, with 8 bases in between. The DNA for the CDR3 is TGTGCCAGCAGCCAAAACACAGTGAACACCGGGGAGCTGTTTTTT. Its protein product is CASSQNTVNTGELFF.

The chain carries TRBV3-1 (or the pseudogene TRBV3-2) and TRBJ2-3, with D tentatively TRBD2 (6 bases). CDR3 length equals 17 residues. V lost 0 bases and J lost 5, with 18 bases in between. Per germline, CDR1 LGHDT and CDR2 YNNKEL (reference sequence). The CDR3 protein is CASSQDSGVRGGDTQYF. The CDR3 DNA reads TGTGCCAGCAGCCAAGATTCGGGGGTAAGAGGAGGAGATACGCAGTATTTT.

This chain links TRBV11-2 with TRBJ1-6; D may be TRBD1 (6 bases). Trimming shortened V by 5 bases and J by 10 bases, and 9 bases separated the two germline ends. Germline V gene data show CDR1 as SGHAT and CDR2 as FQNNGV. The CDR3 covers 12 residues. The CDR3 DNA follows: TGTGCCAGCAGCCCCGGACAGTCACCCCTCCACTTT. Protein product: CASSPGQSPLHF. Drawing the rest from reference TRBV11-2 and TRBJ1-6, the complete variable domain is EAGVAQSPRYKIIEKRQSVAFWCNPISGHATLYWYQQILGQGPKLLIQFQNNGVVDDSQLPKDRFSAERLKGVDSTLKIQPAKLEDSAVYLCASSPGQSPLHFGNGTRLTVT.

V and J are TRBV29-1 and TRBJ2-1; the match to TRBD2 covers 10 bases. The V gene end was trimmed by 5 bases and the J gene end by 4 bases; junction bases not matched to a gene: 5. The CDR3 spans 14 residues. Looked up from germline, CDR1 is SQVTM and CDR2 is ANQGSEA. The CDR3 loop is CSVSQRGGYNEQFF. The CDR3 region has the DNA TGCAGCGTTTCCCAGCGGGGGGGATACAATGAGCAGTTCTTC.

V usage is TRBV6-2 or TRBV6-3 and J usage is TRBJ1-5, with TRBD1 matching 11 bases. This CDR3 spans 19 amino acids. Germline V gene lookup returns CDR1 MNHEY and CDR2 SVGEGT. V shed 2 bases and J 0 bases; nucleotides not matched to a gene: 9. CDR3 amino acids: CASSYRGQGASDSNQPQHF. In DNA form, the CDR3 reads TGTGCCAGCAGTTACAGAGGACAGGGGGCAAGTGATAGCAATCAGCCCCAGCATTTT.

As DNA, the CDR3 is TGTGCCAGCAGTGATCGGGGAGGGGATCAGCCCCAGCATTTT. This sequence encodes CASSDRGGDQPQHF. The genes are TRBV2 and TRBJ1-5; D is perhaps TRBD1 (5 bases). The CDR3 extends over 14 amino acids. Germline assignment: CDR1 SNHLY and CDR2 FYNNEI. Trimming took off 3 bases at V and 5 bases at J, with 11 bases between the two ends.